This T cell receptor (beta chain) appears in the sequencing data of a study of blood T cell repertoires in COVID-19. The ends lost 4 bases at V and 6 bases at J; junction bases unmatched: 10. Germline CDR1 SGHDT, CDR2 YYEEEE. The CDR3 spans 15 residues. Clones were read by immunoSEQ multiplex PCR, and TCRdb kept only the in-frame ones, dropping some. Here the sample spans about 85,000 clones, 84% being singletons. The TCR sequence derives from a man between 60 and 75 years old with acute or convalescent COVID-19. This sequence joins TRBV5-6 and TRBJ1-5; 7 nucleotides match TRBD1. Material: peripheral blood. The CDR3 bases are TGTGCCAGCAGCACCTACGGGACAGACGGTCAGCCCCAGCATTTT. Encoded protein: CASSTYGTDGQPQHF.